The 3 T cell receptor beta chains given below trace back to one sample, sequenced in a study of cytomegalovirus exposure and HLA in healthy donors. The primer mix had 60 Vbeta and 13 Jbeta primers. Repertoires were generated with immunoSEQ multiplex PCR, while TCRdb's copy carries only in-frame clones and drops some. The sample has about 67,000 clones, around 77% seen once. The sample was PBMCs. Receptor source: a woman aged 25 to 39 in good health and CMV-seronegative.

The chain couples TRBV2 to TRBJ2-7; D gene uncertain. CDR1 and CDR2 from the germline V gene are SNHLY and FYNNEI. This CDR3 contains 12 residues. Trimming removed 3 bases from V and 3 bases from J, with 6 bases in between. The CDR3 here is CASSDRSYEQYF. The CDR3 region has the DNA TGTGCCAGCAGTGACAGAAGCTACGAGCAGTACTTC.

V usage is TRBV19 and J usage is TRBJ2-7, with a tentative D call TRBD1 (6 bases). The CDR3 runs to 14 residues. Trimming shortened V by 5 bases and J by 1 base, and 12 bases separated the two germline ends. Germline CDR1 and CDR2: LNHDA and SQIVND (reference sequence). The CDR3 here is CASSQHRESYEQYF. DNA for the CDR3: TGTGCCAGTAGTCAGCACAGGGAATCCTACGAGCAGTACTTC. The full variable domain, in which reference TRBV19 and TRBJ2-7 provide the parts outside the CDR3, is DGGITQSPKYLFRKEGQNVTLSCEQNLNHDAMYWYRQDPGQGLRLIYYSQIVNDFQKGDIAEGYSVSREKKESFPLTVTSAQKNPTAFYLCASSQHRESYEQYFGPGTRLTVT.

The V call is TRBV9, the J call TRBJ1-6, with 7 positions matching TRBD1. The CDR3 covers 15 residues. Per germline, CDR1 SGDLS and CDR2 YYNGEE. V was pared by 2 bases and J by 7 bases, with 6 bases of the junction left unmatched. Here the CDR3 DNA reads TGTGCCAGCAGCGTTAAAGGGGGCGGCAATTCACCCCTCCACTTT. Translated, it gives CASSVKGGGNSPLHF.